What follows are 32 T cell receptor beta chains derived from one specimen sequenced in a study of identical twins. A single record per CDR3 protein comes from TCRdb applying MiXCR to the 5' RACE reads. This table has roughly 690,000 distinct CDR3 sequences, 21% appearing once. These data also featured in a second study, about T cells expressing NK-cell markers.

Sequencing was performed on PBMCs. These receptor sequences come from a woman between 18 and 29 years old in good health.

This clonotype was picked up many times. V and J are TRBV20-1 and TRBJ2-3; the D call may be TRBD1 or TRBD2 (6 bases each). The CDR3 spans 15 residues. Germline V lookup: CDR1 DFQATT, CDR2 SNEGSKA (reference sequence). V lost 7 bases, J lost 6 bases, and 23 bases lay in between. The CDR3 is CSGASRRGAGDTQYF. CDR3 nucleotide sequence: TGCAGTGGGGCTTCTAGGAGGGGGGCCGGGGATACGCAGTATTTT.

This chain joins TRBV14 and TRBJ2-7; no reliable D call. The CDR3 has 13 amino acids. V gave up 4 bases and J gave up 3 bases, with 10 bases separating them. Per germline, CDR1 SGHDN and CDR2 FVKESK. This chain's CDR3 is CASSRQAVYEQYF. Written as DNA, the CDR3 is TGTGCCAGCAGCCGGCAGGCCGTCTACGAGCAGTACTTC.

The chain couples TRBV30 to TRBJ2-1; D gene unclear. V was clipped by 2 bases and J by 3 bases, with 14 bases between them. Germline V gene data show CDR1 as GTSNPN and CDR2 as SVGIG (reference sequence). CDR3 length: 15 amino acids. CDR3 bases: TGTGCCTGGAGTAGGGATAACGTTATCTACAATGAGCAGTTCTTC. Amino acids: CAWSRDNVIYNEQFF.

This clonotype was observed a few times. The chain links TRBV5-1 to TRBJ1-2; maybe TRBD1 (5 bases). CDR3 size: 15 residues. V lost 6 bases to trimming and J lost 3 bases, with 18 bases between them. Germline V CDR1 and CDR2: SGHRS, YFSETQ. The CDR3 coding sequence is TGCGCCAGCACCGCGGATGGGGCGCGGGACTATGGCTACACCTTC. Residues: CASTADGARDYGYTF.

Here the CDR3 DNA reads TGCAGTGCTAGCAAGGCTCAAGAGACCCAGTACTTC. Encoded protein: CSASKAQETQYF. This sequence joins TRBV20-1 and TRBJ2-5, with unresolved D. The CDR3 consists of 12 residues. CDR1 and CDR2 (germline): DFQATT, SNEGSKA (reference sequence). Trimming removed 3 bases at V and 2 bases at J, with 7 bases between.

This chain uses TRBV19 with TRBJ2-1; the D is unclear. V lost 7 bases and J lost 7, with 14 bases in between. The CDR3 consists of 13 residues. The V gene's germline CDR1 is LNHDA and CDR2 SQIVND (reference sequence). The CDR3 sequence is CASKRPLGNEQFF. DNA of the CDR3: TGTGCCAGTAAAAGACCTTTGGGGAATGAGCAGTTCTTC.

This clonotype has just a few counts. The CDR3, as DNA: TGTGCCAGCAGTGAATCATCGGGGTTCGAGCAGTACTTC. Its protein is CASSESSGFEQYF. V usage is TRBV25-1 and J usage is TRBJ2-7, with D maybe TRBD2 (5 bases). V gave up 1 base and J gave up 6 bases, with 10 bases separating them. The CDR3 is made up of 13 amino acids. Per germline, CDR1 MGHDK and CDR2 SYGVNS.

This chain links TRBV10-3 with TRBJ1-4; weak D call: TRBD1 (5 bases). V dropped 4 bases and J dropped 10 bases, with 16 bases sitting between them. The CDR3 has 14 amino acids. Germline-derived CDR1 and CDR2 are ENHRY and SYGVKD. DNA for the CDR3: TGTGCCATCAGTGCTGGGCAGGGTCACGGAAAACTGTTTTTT. Its translation is CAISAGQGHGKLFF.

The chain is built from TRBV25-1 and TRBJ2-1, with 7 positions matching TRBD1. Germline V lookup: CDR1 MGHDK, CDR2 SYGVNS. Unmatched junction bases numbered 10, after V lost 4 bases and J lost 7 bases. This CDR3 spans 15 amino acids. The CDR3 spells CASSGNQGEGNEQFF. The CDR3, as DNA: TGTGCCAGCAGTGGGAATCAGGGGGAAGGGAATGAGCAGTTCTTC.

The V gene is TRBV12-3 or TRBV12-4, the J gene TRBJ2-7; D call uncertain. This CDR3 has 12 amino acids. Trimming shortened V by 3 bases and J by 9 bases, and 12 bases separated the two germline ends. The CDR3 nucleotides are TGTGCCAGCAGTTTCGTTCAATCCGGGCAGTACTTC. Amino acids: CASSFVQSGQYF.

This clonotype was seen ten or more times. The gene calls are TRBV14 and TRBJ1-1, with unresolved D. V lost 0 bases to trimming and J lost 10 bases, with 12 bases between them. Germline V lookup: CDR1 SGHDN, CDR2 FVKESK. This CDR3 spans 13 amino acids. As DNA, the CDR3 is TGTGCCAGCAGCCAAGATCGAGGGTCGGGAGCTTTCTTT. Translating it yields CASSQDRGSGAFF. Variable domain in full (rest from reference TRBV14 and TRBJ1-1): EAGVTQFPSHSVIEKGQTVTLRCDPISGHDNLYWYRRVMGKEIKFLLHFVKESKQDESGMPNNRFLAERTGGTYSTLKVQPAELEDSGVYFCASSQDRGSGAFFGQGTRLTVV.

V usage is TRBV12-3 or TRBV12-4 and J usage is TRBJ2-2, with 7 bases fitting TRBD1. The CDR3 contains 15 residues. The V gene end was trimmed by 6 bases and the J gene end by 3 bases; junction bases not matched to a gene: 7. The CDR3 DNA sequence: TGTGCCAGCAGCCGGGACAGACGTTACACCGGGGAGCTGTTTTTT. This gives the protein CASSRDRRYTGELFF.

This clonotype was counted at least ten times. The chain recombines TRBV12-3 or TRBV12-4 with TRBJ1-2, with TRBD1 identical over 8 bases. This CDR3 is built from 14 residues. With V trimmed by 6 bases and J by 6 bases, 9 bases remained unmatched. CDR3 sequence reads: CASREQGGADGYTF. CDR3 DNA: TGTGCCAGCAGAGAACAGGGGGGCGCCGATGGCTACACCTTC.

The chain uses TRBV20-1 and TRBJ2-3; D remains ambiguous. The ends were cut back, 5 bases at V and 2 bases at J, with 5 bases in the middle. Germline-derived CDR1 and CDR2 are DFQATT and SNEGSKA (reference sequence). The CDR3 extends over 11 amino acids. The CDR3 is CSAYVTDTQYF. For the CDR3, the DNA is TGCAGTGCTTATGTCACAGATACGCAGTATTTT.

The sample holds a few counts of this clonotype. J is TRBJ2-2 and V is TRBV20-1; D not resolved. The V gene's germline CDR1 is DFQATT and CDR2 SNEGSKA (reference sequence). The CDR3 runs to 13 residues. Trimming took 0 bases from V and 4 from J, leaving 6 bases between them. CDR3 DNA: TGCAGTGCTAGAGACCCCTCCACCGGGGAGCTGTTTTTT. Its protein is CSARDPSTGELFF.

This clonotype turned up a few times. At one boundary the junction diverges from the germline segment, which might be a read error. The rearrangement links TRBV5-1 to TRBJ2-5, with D perhaps matching TRBD2 (6 bases). CDR1 is SGHRS and CDR2 is YFSETQ in the germline V gene. CDR3 size: 13 residues. The CDR3 sequence: CASSFLGGETQYF. CDR3 bases: TGTGCCAGCAGCTTTTTGGGGGGAGAGACCCAGTACTTC.

The sample holds a few counts of this clonotype. The chain recombines TRBV20-1 with TRBJ1-1, with D possibly being TRBD1 (5 bases). The CDR3 length is 14 residues. Trimming stripped 3 bases from V and 6 bases from J, with 17 bases between. The germline CDR1 and CDR2 sequences are DFQATT and SNEGSKA (reference sequence). The CDR3 protein is CSASRWQGWSEAFF. The CDR3 coding sequence is TGCAGTGCTAGTAGATGGCAGGGTTGGTCTGAAGCTTTCTTT.

This chain joins TRBV7-3 and TRBJ2-3; 12 positions match TRBD2. Germline CDR1 SGHTA, CDR2 FQGTGA. This CDR3 has 16 amino acids. After removal of 4 bases from V and 1 base from J, the junction contained 3 bases not matched to a gene. This CDR3 reads CASSSGLAGRTDTQYF. The CDR3 coding sequence is TGTGCCAGCAGCTCAGGACTAGCGGGGCGCACAGATACGCAGTATTTT. Filled out from reference TRBV7-3 and TRBJ2-3, the complete variable domain reads GAGVSQTPSNKVTEKGKYVELRCDPISGHTALYWYRQSLGQGPEFLIYFQGTGAADDSGLPNDRFFAVRPEGSVSTLKIQRTERGDSAVYLCASSSGLAGRTDTQYFGPGTRLTVL.

V usage is TRBV11-2 and J usage is TRBJ2-1, with D tentatively TRBD2 (6 bases). The germline CDR1 and CDR2 sequences are SGHAT and FQNNGV. V gave up 1 base and J gave up 5 bases, with 12 bases separating them. CDR3 length: 15 amino acids. The CDR3 sequence: CASSLVAGKNNEQFF. In nucleotides, the CDR3 is TGTGCCAGCAGCTTAGTTGCGGGGAAAAACAATGAGCAGTTCTTC.

The chain recombines TRBV12-3 or TRBV12-4 with TRBJ2-7; 8 nucleotides agree with TRBD2. The ends lost 8 bases at V and 5 bases at J; junction bases unmatched: 8. The CDR3 extends over 13 amino acids. The CDR3 loop is CASGRGGRNEQYF. CDR3 DNA sequence: TGTGCCAGCGGCCGGGGGGGCCGGAACGAGCAGTACTTC.

The chain is built from TRBV7-8 and TRBJ2-1; D remains unclear. Germline V gene lookup returns CDR1 SGHVS and CDR2 FQNEAQ. The CDR3 runs 16 residues. The V end was cut by 2 bases, the J end by 4 bases, with 15 bases between. The CDR3 protein is CASSLKSRGEYNEQFF. The CDR3 coding sequence is TGTGCCAGCAGCTTAAAGTCTCGAGGCGAATACAATGAGCAGTTCTTC.

This clonotype has only a few counts. The J gene is TRBJ2-7, the V gene TRBV20-1; 8 bases agree with TRBD2. Germline CDR1 DFQATT, CDR2 SNEGSKA (reference sequence). V gave up 6 bases and J gave up 4 bases; unmatched junction bases: 11. The CDR3 runs 14 residues. The CDR3 DNA reads TGCAGTGCCCCACCTGTCGGGAGGGCATACGAGCAGTACTTC. The encoded protein is CSAPPVGRAYEQYF.

The chain is built from TRBV7-2 and TRBJ2-5; possibly TRBD2 for D (6 bases). CDR3 length: 17 amino acids. Germline V gene sequence: CDR1 SGHTA, CDR2 FQGNSA. Deletions cut 1 base from V and 0 bases from J, with 15 bases between. The CDR3 is CASSLGSVGGNQETQYF. The CDR3 DNA follows: TGTGCCAGCAGCTTAGGGTCGGTGGGGGGAAACCAAGAGACCCAGTACTTC. Using reference TRBV7-2 and TRBJ2-5 for the parts outside the CDR3, the full variable domain is GAGVSQSPSNKVTEKGKDVELRCDPISGHTALYWYRQSLGQGLEFLIYFQGNSAPDKSGLPSDRFSAERTGGSVSTLTIQRTQQEDSAVYLCASSLGSVGGNQETQYFGPGTRLLVL.

The J gene is TRBJ2-1, the V gene TRBV6-2 or TRBV6-3; possible D gene TRBD1, 6 bases. This CDR3 is built from 15 residues. CDR1 and CDR2 (germline): MNHEY, SVGEGT. V lost 4 bases and J 5 bases, leaving 15 bases between the germline ends. For the CDR3, the DNA is TGTGCCAGCAGTTTTGACGGGACAAACAACAATGAGCAGTTCTTC. Its translation: CASSFDGTNNNEQFF.

This clonotype was detected only a few times. The V and J genes are TRBV4-2 and TRBJ2-1, with D unresolved. Per germline, CDR1 LGHNA and CDR2 YNFKEQ. The CDR3 spans 15 residues. V lost 3 bases to trimming and J lost 3 bases, with 12 bases between them. Written as DNA, the CDR3 is TGTGCCAGCAGCCAGACCACCGACCTCTACAATGAGCAGTTCTTC. Its protein is CASSQTTDLYNEQFF.

This chain joins TRBV4-1 and TRBJ2-4; TRBD2 is a possible D gene (6 bases). Germline values: CDR1 MGHRA, CDR2 YSYEKL. The CDR3 sequence is 17 residues long. Trimming left V 0 bases short and J 0 bases short, with 12 bases between. For the CDR3, the DNA is TGCGCCAGCAGCCAAGAAGGAGGGTTCCTAGCCAAAAACATTCAGTACTTC. Translating it yields CASSQEGGFLAKNIQYF.

This clonotype was counted only a few times. CDR3 residues: CASSQEGGARGYTF. The CDR3 coding sequence is TGTGCCAGCAGCCAAGAGGGGGGGGCTCGGGGCTACACCTTC. This chain uses TRBV3-1 with TRBJ1-2, with a possible D match to TRBD1 (6 bases). The CDR3 runs to 14 residues. With 0 bases removed from V and 8 bases from J, the gap between germline ends came to 13 bases. CDR1 is LGHDT, CDR2 YNNKEL, per germline (reference sequence).

This clonotype was recorded at least ten times. The chain combines TRBV6-5 with TRBJ1-1, with D unresolved. Germline loops: CDR1 MNHEY, CDR2 SVGAGI. Trimming left V 2 bases short and J 7 bases short, with 11 bases between. The CDR3 extends over 13 amino acids. In DNA form, the CDR3 reads TGTGCCAGCAGTTACCCTTCAATGGGTGAAGCTTTCTTT. It encodes CASSYPSMGEAFF.

The rearrangement uses TRBV20-1 and TRBJ2-3; 8 positions agree with TRBD2. Trimming cost V 3 bases and J 6 bases; bases outside gene matches: 5. Germline-derived CDR1 and CDR2 are DFQATT and SNEGSKA (reference sequence). The CDR3 extends over 13 amino acids. CDR3 nucleotides: TGCAGTGCTAGTACCGGGAGGGGGGATACGCAGTATTTT. Residues: CSASTGRGDTQYF.

The gene calls are TRBV5-5 and TRBJ2-1; tentatively, D is TRBD1 or TRBD2 (5 bases each). Trimming took off 0 bases at V and 5 bases at J, with 12 bases between the two ends. Germline V gene lookup returns CDR1 SGHKS and CDR2 YYEKEE (reference sequence). The length of the CDR3 is 15 residues. The CDR3 loop is CASSLARESNNEQFF. As DNA, the CDR3 is TGTGCCAGCAGCTTGGCCAGGGAGAGTAACAATGAGCAGTTCTTC.

The chain recombines TRBV12-3 or TRBV12-4 with TRBJ2-1; 9 nucleotides align to TRBD2. V trimming: 3 bases; J trimming: 4 bases; junction bases outside the gene matches: 7. There are 16 residues in the CDR3. The DNA for the CDR3 is TGTGCCAGCAGTTTCGGCGCTAGCGGGGCATACAATGAGCAGTTCTTC. Its translation: CASSFGASGAYNEQFF.

This clonotype was detected many times. This sequence joins TRBV20-1 and TRBJ1-4; 7 nucleotides align to TRBD1. Looked up from germline, CDR1 is DFQATT and CDR2 is SNEGSKA (reference sequence). The length of the CDR3 is 15 residues. The junction had 15 bases not matched to a gene; V was cut back by 6 bases and J by 8 bases. CDR3 in DNA: TGCAGTGCCAAAGCCGTACAGGGGTCCTGGGAAAAACTGTTTTTT. It codes for CSAKAVQGSWEKLFF.